This is a list of T cell receptor beta chains from one sample in a study of blood T cells in healthy people across ages. TCRdb used MiXCR to reprocess the 5' RACE reads, holding one entry per CDR3 protein. The sample consists of about 1.5 million distinct CDR3 sequences, roughly 40% of them appearing once. Sequencing was carried out using blood. The receptors originated from a woman aged 18-35 years in good health. Each CDR3 is given with its conserved first and last residue. D genes are given only for firm matches. Clone size appears in some rows only: once, few, many, or a class for an expanded clone.

d_call	v_call	clone_size	j_call	cdr3_aa	cdr3_nt
.	TRBV25-1	few	TRBJ2-5	CASSEGETAIQETQYF	TGTGCCAGCAGTGAAGGAGAGACAGCGATCCAAGAGACCCAGTACTTC
TRBD2	TRBV7-2	.	TRBJ2-5	CASSLRSGHQETQYF	TGTGCCAGCAGCCTTCGTAGCGGGCACCAAGAGACCCAGTACTTC
.	TRBV12-3/TRBV12-4	.	TRBJ1-1	CASRGGGHYAEAFF	TGTGCCAGCAGGGGGGGGGGTCATTACGCTGAAGCTTTCTTT
TRBD1	TRBV7-9	few	TRBJ2-3	CASTLAGQGLTDTQYF	TGTGCCAGCACCCTTGCGGGACAGGGGCTCACAGATACGCAGTATTTT
.	TRBV12-3/TRBV12-4	.	TRBJ2-5	CASSWLGETQYF	TGTGCCAGCAGTTGGTTGGGGGAGACCCAGTACTTC
.	TRBV28	.	TRBJ1-5	CASRLPAGQPQHF	TGTGCCAGCAGGCTACCAGCAGGTCAGCCCCAGCATTTT
TRBD1	TRBV29-1	.	TRBJ2-3	CSVYPPGTGDTDTQYF	TGCAGCGTTTACCCACCAGGGACAGGGGACACAGATACGCAGTATTTT
.	TRBV6-1	few	TRBJ2-5	CASIQPGPVWETQYF	TGTGCCAGCATCCAACCGGGCCCGGTTTGGGAGACCCAGTACTTC
.	TRBV12-3/TRBV12-4	.	TRBJ2-1	CASSLDSNNEQFF	TGTGCCAGCAGTTTAGACAGCAACAATGAGCAGTTCTTC
.	TRBV20-1	.	TRBJ2-7	CSASPHYEQYF	TGCAGTGCTTCACCTCACTACGAGCAGTACTTC
.	TRBV10-3	few	TRBJ1-2	CAISRTEYYGYTF	TGTGCCATCAGCCGGACAGAGTACTATGGCTACACCTTC
TRBD2	TRBV7-9	.	TRBJ2-5	CASSAYSGQTQYF	TGTGCCAGCAGTGCCTATAGCGGGCAGACCCAGTACTTC
TRBD1	TRBV24-1	.	TRBJ2-3	CATSDRQGGTDTQYF	TGTGCCACCAGTGATCGACAGGGGGGCACAGATACGCAGTATTTT
.	TRBV29-1	few	TRBJ2-3	CSAVPRESTDTQYF	TGCAGCGCCGTACCGCGCGAAAGCACAGATACGCAGTATTTT
.	TRBV3-1	.	TRBJ1-1	CASSQISGETEAFF	TGTGCCAGCAGCCAAATTAGCGGGGAGACTGAAGCTTTCTTT
.	TRBV5-1	few	TRBJ1-2	CASSLDFSVNYGYTF	TGCGCCAGCAGCTTGGATTTCAGCGTCAACTATGGCTACACCTTC
.	TRBV10-3	many	TRBJ1-6	CAISGNGSPLHF	TGTGCCATCAGTGGAAATGGTTCACCCCTCCACTTT
.	TRBV7-2	.	TRBJ1-2	CASTGPGDNYGYTF	TGTGCCAGCACCGGTCCAGGGGATAACTATGGCTACACCTTC
.	TRBV7-2	.	TRBJ1-6	CASSLEPVSSYNSPLHF	TGTGCCAGCAGCTTAGAGCCCGTGAGCAGTTATAATTCACCCCTCCACTTT
TRBD2	TRBV20-1	few	TRBJ2-3	CSARRTRLGTDTQYF	TGCAGTGCTAGAAGGACTAGACTCGGCACAGATACGCAGTATTTT
.	TRBV20-1	few	TRBJ2-7	CSYPGPSSYEQYF	TGCAGTTACCCGGGGCCCTCCTCCTACGAGCAGTACTTC
.	TRBV7-9	.	TRBJ1-6	CASNRGGSESPLHF	TGTGCCAGCAATAGGGGGGGTTCGGAATCACCCCTCCACTTT
TRBD2	TRBV27	few	TRBJ2-3	CASSPKGLAGNTQYF	TGTGCCAGCAGTCCTAAAGGACTAGCGGGTAATACGCAGTATTTT
.	TRBV25-1	.	TRBJ2-1	CASSEMGWTEWFF	TGTGCCAGCAGTGAAATGGGCTGGACAGAGTGGTTCTTC
.	TRBV20-1	.	TRBJ2-5	CSARDRVGSQETQYF	TGCAGTGCTAGAGATCGGGTGGGGAGCCAAGAGACCCAGTACTTC
.	TRBV3-1	.	TRBJ1-1	CASSPTQGRTEAFF	TGTGCCAGCAGCCCGACCCAGGGTAGGACTGAAGCTTTCTTT
.	TRBV20-1	.	TRBJ2-1	CSPDLQFF	TGCAGCCCCGACCTGCAGTTCTTC
TRBD2	TRBV6-1	few	TRBJ2-5	CASSEARTSGETQYF	TGTGCCAGCAGTGAAGCAAGGACTAGCGGAGAGACCCAGTACTTC
.	TRBV6-1	.	TRBJ2-3	CATGVQARPISDTQYF	TGTGCCACCGGGGTTCAAGCTCGCCCTATCTCAGATACGCAGTATTTT
TRBD1	TRBV3-1	.	TRBJ1-4	CASSQERPDRGLKANEKLFF	TGTGCCAGCAGCCAAGAAAGACCGGACAGGGGGCTTAAGGCTAATGAAAAACTGTTTTTT
.	TRBV11-2	.	TRBJ2-7	CASSLDAGRFEQYF	TGTGCCAGCAGCTTAGACGCGGGTCGGTTCGAGCAGTACTTC
.	TRBV4-2	.	TRBJ2-5	CASSQDWRETQYF	TGTGCCAGCAGCCAAGATTGGCGGGAGACCCAGTACTTC
.	TRBV18	.	TRBJ2-1	CASSPRPRDAYNEQFF	TGTGCCAGCTCACCTCGGCCCAGGGACGCCTACAATGAGCAGTTCTTC
.	TRBV29-1	.	TRBJ2-1	CSVEEAGPDEQFF	TGCAGCGTTGAAGAGGCGGGACCGGATGAGCAGTTCTTC
TRBD1	TRBV3-1	few	TRBJ2-1	CASSQAGTARNEQFF	TGTGCCAGCAGCCAAGCAGGGACAGCTAGGAATGAGCAGTTCTTC
.	TRBV5-1	.	TRBJ2-7	CASGTGSNYEQYF	TGCGCCAGCGGCACCGGGTCAAACTACGAGCAGTACTTC
.	TRBV7-2	once	TRBJ2-2	CASSLGSVTGELFF	TGTGCCAGCAGCTTAGGTTCGGTTACCGGGGAGCTGTTTTTT
.	TRBV4-2	.	TRBJ2-1	CASSQERGVVGNYNEQFF	TGTGCCAGCAGCCAAGAACGAGGGGTAGTTGGGAACTACAATGAGCAGTTCTTC
.	TRBV4-1	few	TRBJ2-1	CASSRNVGFHPENEQFF	TGCGCCAGCAGCCGGAACGTGGGTTTTCACCCCGAGAATGAGCAGTTCTTC
TRBD2	TRBV12-3/TRBV12-4	.	TRBJ2-7	CASSPGPAGGYEQYF	TGTGCCAGCAGCCCCGGTCCGGCGGGGGGCTACGAGCAGTACTTC
.	TRBV7-3	.	TRBJ2-1	CASSAGSSPYNEQFF	TGTGCCAGCAGCGCAGGCTCTAGCCCCTACAATGAGCAGTTCTTC
.	TRBV30	.	TRBJ1-6	CAWSVQYSPLHF	TGTGCCTGGAGTGTACAGTACTCACCCCTCCACTTT
TRBD2	TRBV20-1	.	TRBJ2-1	CSAREAGGPGYNEQFF	TGCAGTGCTAGAGAAGCGGGAGGGCCCGGATACAATGAGCAGTTCTTC
.	TRBV6-5	few	TRBJ1-6	CASSYSYRASYNSPLHF	TGTGCCAGCAGTTACTCCTATCGTGCCTCCTATAATTCACCCCTCCACTTT
TRBD1	TRBV2	.	TRBJ2-3	CAGAPTGTPDTQYF	TGTGCCGGAGCCCCGACAGGGACCCCAGATACGCAGTATTTT